These 25 T cell receptor beta chains were all obtained from the same sample, sequenced in a study of cytomegalovirus exposure and HLA in healthy donors. PCR used 60 Vbeta primers and 13 Jbeta primers. Repertoires were generated with immunoSEQ multiplex PCR, while TCRdb's copy carries only in-frame clones and drops some. The sample lists around 190,000 clones; more than 75% were seen once. Sequencing used PBMCs. The receptors come from a man aged 35 to 55 in good health and CMV-seropositive.

The chain has TRBV18 and TRBJ2-7; 7 bases align to TRBD1. This CDR3 contains 14 residues. V shed 4 bases, J shed 2 bases, and the junction held 5 bases outside the gene matches. Germline V lookup: CDR1 KGHSH, CDR2 LQKENI. CDR3: CASSLRQGTYEQYF. Written as DNA, the CDR3 is TGTGCCAGCTCACTCCGACAGGGCACCTACGAGCAGTACTTC.

The V call is TRBV19, the J call TRBJ2-5, with TRBD1 identical over 10 bases. Germline lookup yields CDR1 LNHDA and CDR2 SQIVND (reference sequence). V shed 3 bases, J shed 5 bases, and the junction held 9 bases outside the gene matches. The CDR3 totals 16 residues. The CDR3 sequence: CASSMSGTGEWETQYF. In nucleotides, the CDR3 is TGTGCCAGTAGTATGTCTGGGACAGGGGAATGGGAGACCCAGTACTTC.

The chain couples TRBV2 to TRBJ1-6; 9 nucleotides match TRBD1. The germline V gene encodes CDR1 SNHLY and CDR2 FYNNEI. CDR3 size: 16 residues. V lost 6 bases and J lost 8; bases outside the gene matches: 11. The CDR3 reads CASSPGTGRVDSPLHF. Written as DNA, the CDR3 is TGTGCCAGCAGCCCCGGGACAGGGCGAGTGGATTCACCCCTCCACTTT.

The chain recombines TRBV10-2 with TRBJ1-4, with 8 bases matching TRBD1. The V segment lost 5 bases and the J segment 7 bases; nucleotides outside the gene matches: 3. The CDR3 loop spans 13 amino acids. Germline values: CDR1 WSHSY, CDR2 SAAADI. The CDR3 region is CASSTGGGEKLFF. CDR3 coding DNA: TGCGCCAGCAGTACAGGGGGGGGTGAAAAACTGTTTTTT.

The chain recombines TRBV6-1 with TRBJ2-7, with D perhaps matching TRBD1 (5 bases). The CDR3 extends over 13 amino acids. V was trimmed by 7 bases and J by 3 bases, leaving 13 bases between them. Germline V gives CDR1 MNHNS, CDR2 SASEGT. The chain's CDR3 is CASNPGQLYEQYF. In nucleotides, the CDR3 is TGTGCCAGCAACCCCGGACAACTCTACGAGCAGTACTTC.

This clone was observed once. The CDR3 is CASSLVRESNQPQHF. CDR3 DNA: TGTGCCAGCAGCTTGGTTAGGGAGAGCAATCAGCCCCAGCATTTT. The chain uses TRBV5-8 and TRBJ1-5; D is undetermined. Germline V gene data show CDR1 as SGHTS and CDR2 as YDEGEE. CDR3 length: 15 amino acids. V lost 0 bases, J lost 1 base, and 8 bases lay in between.

The rearrangement joins TRBV11-1 to TRBJ1-1; 10 bases line up with TRBD1. Unmatched junction bases numbered 9, after V lost 3 bases and J lost 11 bases. The germline V gene encodes CDR1 SGHAT and CDR2 FQDESV (reference sequence). This CDR3 has 14 residues. The CDR3 sequence: CASSLAGTGAEAFF. The CDR3 DNA reads TGTGCCAGCAGCTTGGCCGGGACAGGGGCGGAGGCTTTCTTT.

The chain recombines TRBV9 with TRBJ2-1; D is unclear. Germline CDR1 and CDR2: SGDLS and YYNGEE. Trimming took off 0 bases at V and 5 bases at J, with 9 bases between the two ends. The CDR3 runs 14 residues. The CDR3 spells CASSVDSGNNEQFF. The CDR3 DNA follows: TGTGCCAGCAGCGTAGACTCGGGTAACAATGAGCAGTTCTTC.

The chain has TRBV5-1 and TRBJ2-3, with 7 nucleotides matching TRBD1. V was clipped by 0 bases and J by 1 base; unmatched bases: 5. The CDR3 length is 16 residues. Per germline, CDR1 SGHRS and CDR2 YFSETQ. The CDR3 DNA follows: TGCGCCAGCAGCTTGGACAGGGGCTTGGGCACAGATACGCAGTATTTT. It yields the protein CASSLDRGLGTDTQYF.

CDR3 nucleotide sequence: TGTGCCAGCAGCCCGCGACAGGGGACAGATACGCAGTATTTT. Translated: CASSPRQGTDTQYF. J is TRBJ2-3 and V is TRBV9; TRBD1 matches 8 bases. CDR3 length: 14 residues. After removal of 4 bases from V and 3 bases from J, the junction contained 4 bases not matched to a gene. From germline, CDR1 is SGDLS and CDR2 YYNGEE.

This chain connects TRBV5-5 to TRBJ2-5; 8 nucleotides match TRBD2. The CDR3 extends over 15 amino acids. Germline lookup yields CDR1 SGHKS and CDR2 YYEKEE (reference sequence). V lost 4 bases and J lost 5; bases outside the gene matches: 10. CDR3 nucleotide sequence: TGTGCCAGCAGCCTTGGCGGACTAGCTGTGGAGACCCAGTACTTC. Amino acids: CASSLGGLAVETQYF.

The rearrangement joins TRBV10-3 to TRBJ2-7; 7 bases are shared with TRBD2. In germline, CDR1 is ENHRY, CDR2 SYGVKD. Trimming took 9 bases from V and 4 from J; bases not matched to a gene: 15. The CDR3 extends over 15 amino acids. CDR3 region: CAIRDGAGFSYEQYF. The CDR3 DNA sequence: TGTGCCATACGGGACGGAGCGGGGTTCTCTTACGAGCAGTACTTC.

This rearrangement joins TRBV28 to TRBJ1-5; 8 bases are a match to TRBD1. The CDR3 extends over 17 amino acids. V lost 3 bases and J lost 1; bases outside the gene matches: 8. CDR1 and CDR2 (germline): MDHEN, SYDVKM. The DNA for the CDR3 is TGTGCCAGCAGTTTCCTCGGACAGGGCGTAAGCAATCAGCCCCAGCATTTT. Its protein product is CASSFLGQGVSNQPQHF.

The chain employs TRBV7-6 and TRBJ2-5; 8 bases are shared with TRBD2. This CDR3 comprises 15 residues. J was trimmed by 4 bases and V by 1 base; bases with no gene match: 5. The germline gives CDR1 SGHVS, CDR2 FNYEAQ. CDR3 DNA: TGTGCCAGCAGCTTAGGCCCAGCGGGGGTAGAGACCCAGTACTTC. Its protein product is CASSLGPAGVETQYF.

This chain uses TRBV5-6 with TRBJ1-4; a possible D gene is TRBD1 (5 bases). Trimming removed 4 bases at V and 9 bases at J, with 13 bases between. CDR1 is SGHDT, CDR2 YYEEEE, per germline. This CDR3 region has 13 residues. The CDR3 is CASSIGKGKKLFF. Here the CDR3 DNA reads TGTGCCAGCAGCATTGGAAAGGGGAAAAAACTGTTTTTT. Full variable domain (rest looked up from reference TRBV5-6 and TRBJ1-4): DAGVTQSPTHLIKTRGQQVTLRCSPKSGHDTVSWYQQALGQGPQFIFQYYEEEERQRGNFPDRFSGHQFPNYSSELNVNALLLGDSALYLCASSIGKGKKLFFGSGTQLSVL.

The chain joins TRBV6-1 to TRBJ1-6; D unclear. Germline CDR1 is MNHNS and CDR2 is SASEGT. V was pared by 1 base and J by 0 bases, with 7 bases between. The length of the CDR3 is 16 residues. In DNA form, the CDR3 reads TGTGCCAGCAGTGAAGTGGGGAGCTCCTATAATTCACCCCTCCACTTT. This codes for CASSEVGSSYNSPLHF.

The V and J genes are TRBV2 and TRBJ1-1, with D perhaps matching TRBD1 (6 bases). There are 12 residues in the CDR3. Trimming shortened V by 6 bases and J by 4 bases, and 9 bases separated the two germline ends. Germline assignment: CDR1 SNHLY and CDR2 FYNNEI. This CDR3 reads CASSNRVTEAFF. For the CDR3, the DNA is TGTGCCAGCAGCAACAGGGTCACTGAAGCTTTCTTT.

The rearrangement links TRBV19 to TRBJ2-1, with 7 positions matching TRBD1. V lost 6 bases to trimming and J lost 10 bases; unmatched junction nucleotides: 9. Germline loops: CDR1 LNHDA, CDR2 SQIVND (reference sequence). The CDR3 sequence is 13 residues long. The CDR3 sequence: CASSPIGTAEQFF. The CDR3 nucleotides read TGTGCCAGTAGCCCCATTGGGACAGCGGAGCAGTTCTTC.

This clone was detected a few times. CDR3: CASKERGDTGELFF. CDR3 nucleotide sequence: TGTGCCAGCAAGGAGCGGGGGGACACCGGGGAGCTGTTTTTT. The chain carries TRBV6-4 and TRBJ2-2; 9 nucleotides match TRBD2. The J segment lost 3 bases and the V segment lost 7 bases, leaving 3 bases of the junction unmatched. In germline, CDR1 is MRHNA, CDR2 SNTAGT. The CDR3 is 14 residues long.

This chain connects TRBV28 to TRBJ2-7; TRBD2 matches at 7 bases. Germline V lookup: CDR1 MDHEN, CDR2 SYDVKM. V gave up 6 bases and J gave up 7 bases; unmatched junction bases: 12. This CDR3 is 14 amino acids long. The DNA of the CDR3 is TGTGCCAGCAGCCCTAGCGGCTCCTACGAGGAGCAGTACTTC. The encoded protein is CASSPSGSYEEQYF.

In this sample, this clone turned up once. CDR3 sequence: CASSPGQYNEQFF. The CDR3 DNA reads as TGTGCCAGCAGCCCGGGACAGTACAATGAGCAGTTCTTC. The chain uses TRBV7-3 and TRBJ2-1, with 7 bases that match TRBD1. V was pared by 5 bases and J by 4 bases, with 2 bases of the junction left unmatched. This CDR3 has 13 amino acids. Germline V gives CDR1 SGHTA, CDR2 FQGTGA.

The V call is TRBV9, the J call TRBJ2-1; TRBD1 matches 8 bases. This CDR3 region has 15 residues. V lost 3 bases to trimming and J lost 6 bases; unmatched junction nucleotides: 8. CDR1 is SGDLS, CDR2 YYNGEE, per germline. CDR3 in amino acids: CASSATRGQGNEQFF. The CDR3 region has the DNA TGTGCCAGCAGCGCAACCAGGGGGCAGGGCAATGAGCAGTTCTTC. The variable domain in full, completed from reference TRBV9 and TRBJ2-1, reads DSGVTQTPKHLITATGQRVTLRCSPRSGDLSVYWYQQSLDQGLQFLIQYYNGEERAKGNILERFSAQQFPDLHSELNLSSLELGDSALYFCASSATRGQGNEQFFGPGTRLTVL.

Written as DNA, the CDR3 is TGTGCCATAGGGGAGGGAGTGCACTCCTACAATGAGCAGTTCTTC. As protein: CAIGEGVHSYNEQFF. V is TRBV10-3 and J is TRBJ2-1, with 7 bases that match TRBD2. Germline trimming cut 9 bases from V and 0 bases from J; bases unmatched to any gene: 8. Germline-derived CDR1 and CDR2 are ENHRY and SYGVKD. This CDR3 has 15 amino acids.

J is TRBJ1-2 and V is TRBV25-1; 8 bases line up with TRBD1. V lost 5 bases to trimming and J lost 7 bases; unmatched junction nucleotides: 6. Germline assignment: CDR1 MGHDK and CDR2 SYGVNS. The CDR3 is made up of 13 amino acids. The DNA for the CDR3 is TGTGCCAGCAGTCCAGGGGGCCGGGGTGGCTACACCTTC. It codes for CASSPGGRGGYTF.

The rearrangement links TRBV28 to TRBJ1-2; 9 nucleotides match TRBD1. CDR3 length: 14 amino acids. The ends lost 6 bases at V and 4 bases at J; junction bases unmatched: 6. The germline CDR1 and CDR2 sequences are MDHEN and SYDVKM. The CDR3, as DNA: TGTGCCAGCAGCCCGGACAGGGGAGTCTATGGCTACACCTTC. Translating gives CASSPDRGVYGYTF.